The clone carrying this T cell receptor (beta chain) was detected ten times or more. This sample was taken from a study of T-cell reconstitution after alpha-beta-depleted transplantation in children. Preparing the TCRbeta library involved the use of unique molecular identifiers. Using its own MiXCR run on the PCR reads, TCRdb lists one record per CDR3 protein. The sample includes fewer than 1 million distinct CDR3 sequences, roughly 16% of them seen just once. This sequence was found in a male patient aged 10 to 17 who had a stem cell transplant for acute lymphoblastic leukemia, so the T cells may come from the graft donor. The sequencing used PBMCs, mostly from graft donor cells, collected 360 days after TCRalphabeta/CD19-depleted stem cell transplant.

The CDR3 bases are TGCAGTGCACAACATAGTGGAGCGGAGACCCAGTACTTC. This gives the protein CSAQHSGAETQYF. The chain uses TRBV20-1 and TRBJ2-5; D is unclear. V lost 6 bases, J lost 5 bases, and 16 bases lay in between. The CDR3 contains 13 residues. The germline CDR1 and CDR2 sequences are DFQATT and SNEGSKA (reference sequence).